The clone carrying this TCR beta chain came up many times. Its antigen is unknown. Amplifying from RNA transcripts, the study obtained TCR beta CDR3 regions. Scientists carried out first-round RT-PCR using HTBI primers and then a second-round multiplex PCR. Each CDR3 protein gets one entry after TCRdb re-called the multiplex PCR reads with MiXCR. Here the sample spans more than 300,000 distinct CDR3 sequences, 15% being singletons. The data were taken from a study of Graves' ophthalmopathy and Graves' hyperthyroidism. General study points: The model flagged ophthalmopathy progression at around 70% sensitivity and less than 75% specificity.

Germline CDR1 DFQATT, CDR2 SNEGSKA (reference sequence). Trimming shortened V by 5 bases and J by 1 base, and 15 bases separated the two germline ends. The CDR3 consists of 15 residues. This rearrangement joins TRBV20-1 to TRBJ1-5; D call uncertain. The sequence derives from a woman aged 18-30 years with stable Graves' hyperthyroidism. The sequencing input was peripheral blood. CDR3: CSARRRNLSNQPQHF. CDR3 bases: TGCAGTGCTCGACGCAGGAACTTAAGCAATCAGCCCCAGCATTTT.